The 29 T cell receptor beta chains listed next were all sequenced from one sample in a study of shared clonotypes between healthy human individuals. In the naive CD8 group, cells lacked CD45RO and were positively selected for CCR7, so terminally differentiated effector memory CD45RA+ cells were left out. The protocol was immunoSEQ multiplex PCR, while the TCRdb copy is restricted to in-frame clones and leaves out a portion. The sample shows over 750,000 clones, about 97% of them seen only once. Sequencing used naive CD8+ T cells sorted from blood. The receptors stem from a man aged 30 to 45 in good health.

The chain employs TRBV15 and TRBJ1-1; D is ambiguous. V gave up 0 bases and J gave up 1 base, with 9 bases separating them. The CDR3 length is 15 residues. The germline V gene has CDR1 LNHNV and CDR2 YYDKDF (reference sequence). CDR3 nucleotides: TGTGCCACCAGCAGAGATCGGAGGGAGAACACTGAAGCTTTCTTT. Its protein is CATSRDRRENTEAFF.

The chain links TRBV6-5 to TRBJ2-2, with D perhaps TRBD1 (6 bases). V was trimmed by 0 bases and J by 5 bases, leaving 13 bases between them. Germline values: CDR1 MNHEY, CDR2 SVGAGI. The CDR3 sequence is 16 residues long. The DNA for the CDR3 is TGTGCCAGCAGTTACTCAGATCCGGGGACAACCGGGGAGCTGTTTTTT. It is translated as CASSYSDPGTTGELFF.

A single count supports this clone. The V call is TRBV5-4, the J call TRBJ2-5; D possibly matches TRBD1 or TRBD2 (6 bases each). The CDR3 covers 16 residues. Trimming pared 2 bases from V and 2 bases from J, leaving 16 bases between. The V gene's germline CDR1 is SGHNT and CDR2 YYREEE (reference sequence). The CDR3 nucleotides read TGTGCCAGCAGCTTTTTCGAGGGGGGTTTTCAAGAGACCCAGTACTTC. This sequence encodes CASSFFEGGFQETQYF. Complete variable domain (other parts from reference TRBV5-4 and TRBJ2-5): ETGVTQSPTHLIKTRGQQVTLRCSSQSGHNTVSWYQQALGQGPQFIFQYYREEENGRGNFPPRFSGLQFPNYSSELNVNALELDDSALYLCASSFFEGGFQETQYFGPGTRLLVL.

This sequence joins TRBV9 and TRBJ2-3; TRBD2 aligns across 10 bases. The V gene's germline CDR1 is SGDLS and CDR2 YYNGEE. The CDR3 is 15 residues long. The ends lost 1 base at V and 6 bases at J; junction bases unmatched: 5. The CDR3 region is CASSVSGRAGDTQYF. Here the CDR3 DNA reads TGTGCCAGCAGCGTAAGCGGGAGGGCCGGGGATACGCAGTATTTT. The whole variable domain, remainder taken from reference TRBV9 and TRBJ2-3, is DSGVTQTPKHLITATGQRVTLRCSPRSGDLSVYWYQQSLDQGLQFLIQYYNGEERAKGNILERFSAQQFPDLHSELNLSSLELGDSALYFCASSVSGRAGDTQYFGPGTRLTVL.

This chain joins TRBV19 and TRBJ1-3; no clear D. This CDR3 spans 15 amino acids. V dropped 1 base and J dropped 4 bases, with 11 bases sitting between them. The germline CDR1 and CDR2 sequences are LNHDA and SQIVND (reference sequence). The chain's CDR3 is CASSIAAAEGNTIYF. As DNA, the CDR3 is TGTGCCAGTAGTATAGCGGCGGCAGAGGGAAACACCATATATTTT.

V and J are TRBV28 and TRBJ1-5; 9 bases are a match to TRBD1. J gave up 5 bases and V 5 bases, and 10 bases lay outside the gene matches. This CDR3 region has 16 residues. Germline V gene data show CDR1 as MDHEN and CDR2 as SYDVKM. CDR3 sequence reads: CASSLAYRGRDQPQHF. Here the CDR3 DNA reads TGTGCCAGCAGTCTAGCTTACAGGGGGCGAGATCAGCCCCAGCATTTT.

This chain joins TRBV19 and TRBJ2-1; D gene unclear. Germline V gene lookup returns CDR1 LNHDA and CDR2 SQIVND (reference sequence). The V end was cut by 7 bases, the J end by 3 bases, with 19 bases between. The CDR3 sequence is 16 residues long. CDR3 nucleotide sequence: TGTGCCAGTACCTCATCCGGGCAGACGGTCTACAATGAGCAGTTCTTC. It codes for CASTSSGQTVYNEQFF.

The J gene is TRBJ1-2, the V gene TRBV7-8; D might be TRBD1 (5 bases). Germline V lookup: CDR1 SGHVS, CDR2 FQNEAQ. V dropped 5 bases and J dropped 5 bases, with 18 bases sitting between them. The CDR3 covers 15 residues. CDR3 residues: CASSAQTDLGYGYTF. The CDR3 bases are TGTGCCAGCAGCGCCCAGACAGACTTAGGGTATGGCTACACCTTC. Variable domain in full (rest from reference TRBV7-8 and TRBJ1-2): GAGVSQSPRYKVAKRGQDVALRCDPISGHVSLFWYQQALGQGPEFLTYFQNEAQLDKSGLPSDRFFAERPEGSVSTLKIQRTQQEDSAVYLCASSAQTDLGYGYTFGSGTRLTVV.

The rearrangement uses TRBV29-1 and TRBJ2-1, with 9 bases lining up with TRBD2. Germline CDR1 and CDR2: SQVTM and ANQGSEA. J was trimmed by 7 bases and V by 6 bases; bases with no gene match: 13. The CDR3 spans 15 residues. The CDR3 region has the DNA TGCAGCGTGGAGGTGGCGGGAGGGCCAGGTAATGAGCAGTTCTTC. Translating gives CSVEVAGGPGNEQFF.

The chain uses TRBV7-6 and TRBJ2-7, with a tentative D call TRBD2 (6 bases). From germline, CDR1 is SGHVS and CDR2 FNYEAQ. CDR3 length: 14 residues. Deletions cut 5 bases from V and 2 bases from J, with 13 bases between. In nucleotides, the CDR3 is TGTGCCAGCAGCGTCACCGGGACTCCCTACGAGCAGTACTTC. This codes for CASSVTGTPYEQYF. The variable domain in full, with the rest retrieved from reference TRBV7-6 and TRBJ2-7, is GAGVSQSPRYKVTKRGQDVALRCDPISGHVSLYWYRQALGQGPEFLTYFNYEAQQDKSGLPNDRFSAERPEGSISTLTIQRTEQRDSAMYRCASSVTGTPYEQYFGPGTRLTVT.

The chain carries TRBV7-2 and TRBJ2-2; D not certain. V was clipped by 3 bases and J by 0 bases, with 8 bases between them. Germline-derived CDR1 and CDR2 are SGHTA and FQGNSA. This CDR3 has 15 amino acids. The CDR3 bases are TGTGCCAGCAGCTTTGGCGGAGCGAACACCGGGGAGCTGTTTTTT. Protein product: CASSFGGANTGELFF.

This clone appeared a few times. This chain connects TRBV5-1 to TRBJ1-2, with a weak D call TRBD1 (5 bases). CDR3 length: 12 residues. Germline V CDR1 and CDR2: SGHRS, YFSETQ. Deletions cut 0 bases from V and 6 bases from J, with 6 bases between. CDR3 protein: CASSLVGDGYTF. CDR3 nucleotides: TGCGCCAGCAGCTTGGTGGGGGATGGCTACACCTTC.

The chain carries TRBV30 and TRBJ2-1, with TRBD1 as a possible D gene (6 bases). The CDR3 has 13 residues. V was clipped by 3 bases and J by 0 bases, with 6 bases between them. Germline V CDR1 and CDR2: GTSNPN, SVGIG (reference sequence). CDR3 protein: CAWRDSSYNEQFF. The CDR3 bases are TGTGCCTGGAGGGACAGCTCCTACAATGAGCAGTTCTTC. Complete variable domain (other parts from reference TRBV30 and TRBJ2-1): SQTIHQWPATLVQPVGSPLSLECTVEGTSNPNLYWYRQAAGRGLQLLFYSVGIGQISSEVPQNLSASRPQDRQFILSSKKLLLSDSGFYLCAWRDSSYNEQFFGPGTRLTVL.

V usage is TRBV4-1 and J usage is TRBJ2-7; tentative D call: TRBD1 (6 bases). The CDR3 covers 17 residues. The V gene lost 0 bases and the J gene lost 2 bases, with 17 bases spanning the gap. Germline lookup yields CDR1 MGHRA and CDR2 YSYEKL. In DNA, the CDR3 is TGCGCCAGCAGCCAAGAATGGATCATACAGGGTCCCTACGAGCAGTACTTC. Translating it yields CASSQEWIIQGPYEQYF.

This chain connects TRBV7-9 to TRBJ2-1; TRBD2 is a possible D gene (6 bases). Germline V gene lookup returns CDR1 SEHNR and CDR2 FQNEAQ (reference sequence). The CDR3 is 12 residues long. Trimming left V 5 bases short and J 14 bases short, with 16 bases between. For the CDR3, the DNA is TGTGCCAGCAGCGGAGCGAGACTAGTTAAGTTCTTC. This translates into CASSGARLVKFF.

The chain links TRBV5-6 to TRBJ1-3; 8 bases fit TRBD1. CDR3 length: 15 residues. Germline V lookup: CDR1 SGHDT, CDR2 YYEEEE. With V trimmed by 3 bases and J by 2 bases, 4 bases remained unmatched. CDR3 residues: CASSSGTGPGNTIYF. The CDR3 DNA reads as TGTGCCAGCAGCTCCGGGACAGGTCCTGGAAACACCATATATTTT.

The chain has TRBV6-6 and TRBJ2-3; D might be TRBD1 or TRBD2, each matching 5 bases. Deletions cut 0 bases from V and 11 bases from J, with 21 bases between. There are 16 residues in the CDR3. CDR1 and CDR2 from the germline V gene are MNHNY and SVGAGI (reference sequence). Here the CDR3 reads CASSYSRGEGRSRQYF. Written as DNA, the CDR3 is TGTGCCAGCAGTTACTCGAGGGGAGAGGGGCGAAGTAGGCAGTATTTT.

The genes are TRBV28 and TRBJ2-3; TRBD2 agrees at 10 bases. Germline values: CDR1 MDHEN, CDR2 SYDVKM. The V and J ends lost 8 bases and 2 bases, in that order; junction bases with no gene match: 7. The CDR3 has 15 amino acids. The CDR3 region is CASHSGRRYTDTQYF. The CDR3 nucleotides read TGTGCCAGCCATAGCGGGAGGCGGTACACAGATACGCAGTATTTT.

The chain combines TRBV7-9 with TRBJ2-5, with TRBD2 identical over 8 bases. Looked up from germline, CDR1 is SEHNR and CDR2 is FQNEAQ (reference sequence). After removal of 4 bases from V and 5 bases from J, the junction contained 12 bases not matched to a gene. This CDR3 region has 16 residues. The CDR3 sequence: CASSSLAGKGRETQYF. The CDR3 region has the DNA TGTGCCAGCAGCTCGTTAGCGGGAAAGGGGCGGGAGACCCAGTACTTC.

The J gene is TRBJ1-2, the V gene TRBV5-4; 12 bases agree with TRBD1. The CDR3 has 16 amino acids. CDR1 and CDR2 from the germline V gene are SGHNT and YYREEE (reference sequence). V was pared by 5 bases and J by 6 bases, with 11 bases of the junction left unmatched. CDR3 coding DNA: TGTGCCAGCAGATCCCGGGACAGGGGGCCCAAGAATGGCTACACCTTC. The encoded protein is CASRSRDRGPKNGYTF.

V gene TRBV27 combines with J gene TRBJ2-7; TRBD1 agrees at 7 bases. The germline V gene encodes CDR1 MNHEY and CDR2 SMNVEV (reference sequence). This CDR3 contains 14 residues. The trim removed 6 bases at V and 3 bases at J, leaving 8 bases unmatched. The CDR3 region has the DNA TGTGCCAGCAGCTCCGGGACAGCTTTCTACGAGCAGTACTTC. It codes for CASSSGTAFYEQYF.

V usage is TRBV19 and J usage is TRBJ2-1, with 8 bases fitting TRBD2. V gave up 6 bases and J gave up 9 bases; unmatched junction bases: 10. This CDR3 comprises 14 residues. Germline assignment: CDR1 LNHDA and CDR2 SQIVND (reference sequence). CDR3 sequence: CASRSTSVSFEQFF. The CDR3 nucleotides read TGTGCCAGTAGATCGACTAGCGTGAGCTTTGAGCAGTTCTTC.

V usage is TRBV5-1 and J usage is TRBJ2-1; 15 positions agree with TRBD2. Germline V gives CDR1 SGHRS, CDR2 YFSETQ. There are 16 residues in the CDR3. Losses at the gene ends were 1 base for V and 9 bases for J; bases not matched to a gene: 5. CDR3 in DNA: TGCGCCAGCAGCTTGCCCCCGGGACTAGCGGGAGGTGAGCAGTTCTTC. It specifies CASSLPPGLAGGEQFF.

The chain combines TRBV6-5 with TRBJ2-7; D is uncertain. This CDR3 contains 13 residues. V was shortened by 5 bases and J by 1 base, with 9 bases between the two germline ends. Germline assignment: CDR1 MNHEY and CDR2 SVGAGI. The CDR3 DNA follows: TGTGCCAGCAGTAGGCCCCATTCCTACGAGCAGTACTTC. Its translation is CASSRPHSYEQYF.

The sample holds one count of this clone. V is TRBV27 and J is TRBJ2-1; TRBD1 matches 8 bases. V was clipped by 6 bases and J by 4 bases; unmatched bases: 11. This CDR3 contains 16 residues. The germline gives CDR1 MNHEY, CDR2 SMNVEV (reference sequence). Here the CDR3 reads CASSVAAGGGYNEQFF. The CDR3 nucleotides read TGTGCCAGCAGCGTCGCAGCAGGGGGCGGGTACAATGAGCAGTTCTTC.

J is TRBJ2-1 and V is TRBV27, with D perhaps TRBD2 (6 bases). Germline loops: CDR1 MNHEY, CDR2 SMNVEV (reference sequence). This CDR3 has 16 residues. The V and J ends lost 8 bases and 9 bases respectively, with 26 bases between them. CDR3 coding DNA: TGTGCCAGCTCACCCGGGGCGGGACCCAGCTTTCCTGAGCAGTTCTTC. Translated, it gives CASSPGAGPSFPEQFF.

This clone was seen a handful of times. V and J are TRBV12-5 and TRBJ2-3; no reliable D call. V lost 1 base and J 6 bases, leaving 5 bases between the germline ends. The CDR3 is made up of 12 amino acids. Germline-derived CDR1 and CDR2 are LGHNT and FRNRAP. Written as DNA, the CDR3 is TGTGCTAGTGGTTTGGGTTGGGATACGCAGTATTTT. Protein: CASGLGWDTQYF.

V usage is TRBV7-9 and J usage is TRBJ1-2; weak D call: TRBD1 (6 bases). CDR1 is SEHNR and CDR2 is FQNEAQ in the germline V gene (reference sequence). The V and J ends lost 6 bases and 2 bases respectively, with 19 bases between them. This CDR3 region has 16 residues. CDR3 in DNA: TGTGCCAGCAGACCCACTTTAGGGGGACAAAACTATGGCTACACCTTC. It codes for CASRPTLGGQNYGYTF.

V is TRBV7-9 and J is TRBJ1-1, with a tentative D call TRBD1 (6 bases). This CDR3 is built from 15 residues. V was pared by 5 bases and J by 6 bases, with 19 bases between. Germline assignment: CDR1 SEHNR and CDR2 FQNEAQ (reference sequence). The CDR3 loop reads CASSPTSRGRAEAFF. The CDR3 DNA sequence: TGTGCCAGCAGCCCAACATCCAGGGGAAGGGCTGAAGCTTTCTTT.